This TCR beta chain was sequenced during a study of blood T cell repertoires in COVID-19. Authors' processing steps: Researchers report that nucleated cell counts were estimated from reference gene primer amplification. The data were produced by immunoSEQ multiplex PCR, yet TCRdb's version contains in-frame clones alone and is incomplete. That table furnishes V, J and clone size, whereas the DNA furnished D and trimming. The sample carries some 290,000 clones, approximately 81% recorded once. This receptor was taken from an older woman with active or convalescent COVID-19. Specimen: peripheral blood.

CDR3 sequence reads: CATTGSGSVKLFF. The DNA of the CDR3 is TGTGCCACAACAGGGTCGGGTTCGGTAAAACTGTTTTTT. The V call is TRBV28, the J call TRBJ1-4, with a tentative D call TRBD1 (6 bases). Per the germline V gene, CDR1 is MDHEN and CDR2 is SYDVKM. Trimming removed 10 bases from V and 10 bases from J, with 19 bases in between. The CDR3 has 13 amino acids.